The present entry profiles one TCR beta chain with its context. Its antigen remains unidentified. No much larger clonotype is one base removed from it; base qualities were not supplied. Trimming costs V 6 bases and J 1 base, and their ends lie 10 bases apart. CDR1 and CDR2 (MDHEN, SYDVKM) derive from the germline V gene. The CDR3 measures 14 amino acids from cysteine to phenylalanine. Only the CDR3 DNA stays, 42 bases, in frame from base 1. The sequencing machine was an Illumina NovaSeq 6000. TCR cDNA was synthesized by 5'RACE template switching, through which a universal primer site and unique molecular identifiers were introduced. Priming of cDNA synthesis was performed from both the TCR alpha and TCR beta constant segments. Library amplification used two PCR steps, and the second PCR step added sample barcodes and sequencing adapters. Sequencing of the libraries was done on either Illumina HiSeq 2500 (2x100 bp) or NovaSeq (2x150 bp). The source study handled its data this way. Reads were demultiplexed and collapsed into UMI consensus sequences with MIGEC, and V(D)J alignment was performed with MiXCR. Vaccine-responding clonotypes were defined with edgeR using replicate PBMC samples, requiring FDR below 0.01 and a log2 fold change above 5 up to day 15. Each bulk clonotype received a CD4 or CD8 identity based on whether the sequenced CD4 or CD8 repertoire contained that clonotype at higher abundance. TCRdb passed the public sequencing reads through fastp at Q25 and MiXCR, retaining productive beta sequences. Each entry merges the rows of one CDR3 protein and shows their most common DNA and genes. For this entry, the V and J calls and clone size follow TCRdb and not the study's own pipeline. Recorded for this sample are 100,000 to 150,000 distinct CDR3 sequences; about 8.4% of them occurred a single time. Clones ranked in the top ten supply 30% to 40% of the sample.

This entry belongs to a study of T cells after yellow fever vaccination (dated by TCRdb to about 2019). About the study as a whole: Libraries from fractions with low cell numbers were prepared with the SMART-Seq v4 Ultra Low Input RNA kit. Two healthy male donors made up the cohort, one aged 18 to 29 years and the other aged 30 to 40 years. Blood was drawn at multiple timepoints before and after primary and secondary immunization, with bulk PBMC replicates and cell subsets isolated. Bulk TCR alpha and beta repertoires were sequenced longitudinally to track T-cell clones before and after primary and booster YFV17D yellow fever vaccination.

What this sample's treatment or condition label stands for: live attenuated yellow fever vaccine strain. PBMCs were isolated from peripheral blood using a standard Ficoll-Paque protocol. Dynabeads CD4 and CD8 positive selection kits were used to isolate CD4 and CD8 T-cell fractions. RNA was extracted with TriZol from bulk PBMCs, CD4 and CD8 fractions, and dextramer-positive and dextramer-negative fractions. Overall study results and their limits: A small share of clonotypes occurred in both CD4 and CD8 compartments, likely arising from convergent recombination. Computational filtering was required because FACS-sorted repertoires could contain abundant contaminating clonotypes from the bulk population. After the booster, most clones that had expanded after primary vaccination were detected again (about 95% of CD4 and around nine tenths of CD8), suggesting broad maintenance of memory. The secondary T-cell response was weaker than the primary response but faster, peaking on day 5 instead of day 15. Because only two donors were included in the study, the extent to which the findings can be generalized is limited.

The source material was CD8+ T cells sorted from PBMCs, sampled on the day of the yellow fever booster vaccination. Recombination joined TRBV28 with TRBJ1-5; the D gene is perhaps TRBD1, on 5 matching bases. The source of this sequence is a man younger than 35 who received the YFV17D yellow fever vaccine. The encoded CDR3 is CASREGTSNQPQHF. The bases read TGTGCCAGCAGAGAAGGGACGAGCAATCAGCCCCAGCATTTT.